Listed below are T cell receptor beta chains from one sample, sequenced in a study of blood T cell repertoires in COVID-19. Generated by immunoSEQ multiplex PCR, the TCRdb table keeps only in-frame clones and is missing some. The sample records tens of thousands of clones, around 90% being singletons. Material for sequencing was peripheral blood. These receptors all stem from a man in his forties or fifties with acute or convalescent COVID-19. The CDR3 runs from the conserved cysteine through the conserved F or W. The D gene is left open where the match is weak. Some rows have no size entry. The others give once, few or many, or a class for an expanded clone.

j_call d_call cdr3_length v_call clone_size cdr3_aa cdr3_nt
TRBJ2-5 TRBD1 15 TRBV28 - CASITQGAFPQTQYF TGTGCCAGCATAACCCAGGGGGCATTCCCGCAGACCCAGTACTTC
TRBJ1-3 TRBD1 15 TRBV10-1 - CASSEQGAGGNTIYF TGCGCCAGCAGTGAACAGGGGGCAGGTGGAAACACCATATATTTT
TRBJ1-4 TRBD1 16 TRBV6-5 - CASSSRQGAMDEKLFF TGTGCCAGCAGTTCTCGACAGGGGGCGATGGATGAAAAACTGTTTTTT
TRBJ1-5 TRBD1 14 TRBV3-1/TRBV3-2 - CASSRQGAARPQHF TGTGCCAGCAGTCGACAGGGCGCTGCTAGGCCCCAGCATTTT
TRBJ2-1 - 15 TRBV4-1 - CASSQDSGGSDEQFF TGCGCCAGCAGCCAAGATTCAGGAGGGAGCGATGAGCAGTTCTTC
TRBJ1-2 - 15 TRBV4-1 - CASSQERPGIYGYTF TGCGCCAGCAGCCAAGAAAGGCCGGGGATCTATGGCTACACCTTC
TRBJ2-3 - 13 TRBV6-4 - CASSPNEVDTQYF TGTGCCAGCAGTCCTAATGAGGTAGATACGCAGTATTTT
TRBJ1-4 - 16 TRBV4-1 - CASSHPGHRTSEKLFF TGCGCCAGCAGCCACCCGGGACACCGGACGAGTGAAAAACTGTTTTTT
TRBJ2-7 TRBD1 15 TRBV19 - CASSIRTGGYDEQYF TGTGCCAGTAGTATACGGACAGGGGGGTATGACGAGCAGTACTTC
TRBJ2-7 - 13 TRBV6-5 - CASSYSISYEQYF TGTGCCAGCAGTTACAGCATCTCCTACGAGCAGTACTTC
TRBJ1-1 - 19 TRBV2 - CASSEVLRTRSIMGPGAFF TGTGCCAGCAGTGAAGTACTCAGGACAAGGAGTATTATGGGCCCGGGCGCTTTCTTT
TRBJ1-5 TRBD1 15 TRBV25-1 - CASSKTGTENQPQHF TGTGCCAGCAGTAAGACCGGGACAGAAAATCAGCCCCAGCATTTT
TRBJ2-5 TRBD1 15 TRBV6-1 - CASSEPKTGVETQYF TGTGCCAGCAGTGAACCTAAGACAGGGGTGGAGACCCAGTACTTC
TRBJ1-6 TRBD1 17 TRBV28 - CASSSGDRATYNSPLHF TGTGCCAGCAGTTCCGGGGACAGGGCTACCTATAATTCACCCCTCCACTTT
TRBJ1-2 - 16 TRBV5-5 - CASSLGGGHQGYGYTF TGTGCCAGCAGCTTGGGGGGGGGTCATCAGGGGTATGGCTACACCTTC
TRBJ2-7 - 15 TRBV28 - CASSPRIPPQNEQYF TGTGCCAGCAGTCCCAGGATCCCTCCCCAGAACGAGCAGTACTTC
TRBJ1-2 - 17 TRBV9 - CASTPSWGSVSYYGYTF TGTGCCAGCACCCCTAGCTGGGGAAGCGTCAGTTACTATGGCTACACCTTC
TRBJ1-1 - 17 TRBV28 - CASSFFGTSNENTEAFF TGTGCCAGCAGTTTTTTTGGGACATCAAACGAGAACACTGAAGCTTTCTTT
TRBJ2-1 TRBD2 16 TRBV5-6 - CASRPRGDYLHNEQFF TGTGCCAGCAGACCACGAGGGGACTACTTACACAATGAGCAGTTCTTC
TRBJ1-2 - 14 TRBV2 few CASKTSTANYGYTF TGTGCCAGCAAGACCTCGACTGCCAACTATGGCTACACCTTC
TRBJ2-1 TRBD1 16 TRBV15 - CATSRIAGQGYNEQFF TGTGCCACCAGCAGAATCGCGGGACAGGGGTACAATGAGCAGTTCTTC
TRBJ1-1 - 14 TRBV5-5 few CASSLPGTTTEAFF TGTGCCAGCAGCTTGCCCGGGACAACCACTGAAGCTTTCTTT
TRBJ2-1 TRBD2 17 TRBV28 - CASSSGTSGRSYNEQFF TGTGCCAGCAGCTCCGGGACTAGCGGGAGATCCTACAATGAGCAGTTCTTC
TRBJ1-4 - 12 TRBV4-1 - CASSLPNEKLFF TGCGCCAGCAGCCTCCCGAATGAAAAACTGTTTTTT
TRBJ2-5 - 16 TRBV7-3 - CASSLEGRTEQETQYF TGTGCCAGCAGCTTAGAGGGGAGGACGGAACAAGAGACCCAGTACTTC
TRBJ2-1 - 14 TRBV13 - CASSLGGRINEQFF TGTGCCAGCAGCTTAGGAGGGAGGATTAATGAGCAGTTCTTC
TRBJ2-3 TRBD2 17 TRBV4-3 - CASSQDTSGGATDTQYF TGCGCCAGCAGCCAAGATACTAGCGGGGGCGCCACAGATACGCAGTATTTT
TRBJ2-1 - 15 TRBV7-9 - CASSLDGQFYNEQFF TGTGCCAGCAGCTTAGACGGACAGTTTTACAATGAGCAGTTCTTC
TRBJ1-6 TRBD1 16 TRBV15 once CATSRARGTGVSPLHF TGTGCCACCAGCAGAGCAAGAGGGACAGGGGTTTCACCCCTCCACTTT
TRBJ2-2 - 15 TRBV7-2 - CASSLDQTRSGELFF TGTGCCAGCAGCTTAGATCAGACTAGATCCGGGGAGCTGTTTTTT
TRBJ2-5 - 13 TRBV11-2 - CASSFGQGETQYF TGTGCCAGCAGCTTCGGGCAGGGAGAGACCCAGTACTTC
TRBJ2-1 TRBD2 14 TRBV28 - CASSFSGRAEEQFF TGTGCCAGCAGTTTTAGCGGGAGGGCCGAGGAGCAGTTCTTC
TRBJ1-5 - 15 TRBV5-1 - CASSPFTGNNQPQHF TGCGCCAGCAGTCCCTTTACAGGCAACAATCAGCCCCAGCATTTT
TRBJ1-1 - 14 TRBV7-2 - CATGVSFLNTEAFF TGTGCCACCGGGGTAAGTTTCCTGAACACTGAAGCTTTCTTT
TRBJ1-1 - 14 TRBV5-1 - CASSLVLSNTEAFF TGCGCCAGCAGCTTGGTTTTATCGAACACTGAAGCTTTCTTT
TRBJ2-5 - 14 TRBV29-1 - CSVESADNQETQYF TGCAGCGTTGAGAGTGCGGACAACCAAGAGACCCAGTACTTC
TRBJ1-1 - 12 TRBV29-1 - CSVIQGNTEAFF TGCAGCGTCATACAGGGGAACACTGAAGCTTTCTTT
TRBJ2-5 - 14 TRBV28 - CASSGDFRRETQYF TGTGCCAGCAGTGGGGACTTCCGGAGGGAGACCCAGTACTTC
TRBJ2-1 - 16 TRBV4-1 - CASSQGAGPPYNEQFF TGCGCCAGCAGCCAAGGAGCGGGCCCCCCCTACAATGAGCAGTTCTTC
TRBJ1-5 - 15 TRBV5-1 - CASSLIWGRDQPQHF TGCGCCAGCAGCTTGATCTGGGGCAGAGATCAGCCCCAGCATTTT
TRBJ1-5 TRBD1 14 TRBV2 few CASNRGQGGESQHF TGTGCCAGCAACCGCGGACAGGGAGGTGAGTCCCAGCATTTT
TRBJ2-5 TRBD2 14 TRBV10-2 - CASRDLAGEETQYF TGCGCCAGCAGGGACCTAGCGGGGGAAGAGACCCAGTACTTC
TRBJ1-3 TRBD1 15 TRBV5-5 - CASSPTGASGNTIYF TGTGCCAGCAGCCCGACAGGGGCCTCTGGAAACACCATATATTTT
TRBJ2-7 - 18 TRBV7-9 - CASSPPPTPGAPTYEQYF TGTGCCAGCAGCCCACCCCCCACCCCAGGGGCGCCTACCTACGAGCAGTACTTC
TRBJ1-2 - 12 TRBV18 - CASSPGEYGYTF TGTGCCAGCTCACCAGGGGAGTATGGCTACACCTTC
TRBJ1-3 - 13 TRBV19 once CASSLNSGNTIYF TGTGCCAGTAGCTTAAACTCTGGAAACACCATATATTTT
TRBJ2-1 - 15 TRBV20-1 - CSASNLEVTYNEQFF TGCAGTGCTAGTAACCTAGAGGTCACCTACAATGAGCAGTTCTTC
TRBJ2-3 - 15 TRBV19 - CASNGRGVGTDTQYF TGTGCCAGTAATGGCAGGGGCGTGGGCACAGATACGCAGTATTTT
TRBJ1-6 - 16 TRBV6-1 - CASSEALGARNSPLHF TGTGCCAGCAGTGAAGCGCTGGGGGCGAGGAATTCACCCCTCCACTTT
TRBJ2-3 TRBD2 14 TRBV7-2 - CASSSGLAGDTQYF TGTGCCAGCAGCTCCGGACTAGCGGGAGATACGCAGTATTTT
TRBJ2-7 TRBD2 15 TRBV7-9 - CASSRNLGTSVEQYF TGTGCCAGCAGCCGCAACCTGGGGACTAGCGTTGAGCAGTACTTC